This is a list of T cell receptor beta chains from one sample in a study of beta chain features in type 1 diabetes. Method: immunoSEQ multiplex PCR; TCRdb's copy keeps in-frame clones and lacks some. This table has 330,000 or so clones, 11% to 15% appearing once. The sample comprised central memory CD4+ T cells from blood. The receptors were gathered from a man aged 30 to 39 in good health. CDR3s include the opening cysteine and the closing phenylalanine or tryptophan. The D gene is left open where the match is weak. Clone size is not always given. Where it is, it says once, few, many or a class for expanded clones.

D	V	J	size	DNA	CDR3
-	TRBV5-1	TRBJ2-6	few	TGCGCCAGCAGCTTACTCTCTGGTCTCTCTGGGGCCAACGTCCTGACTTTC	CASSLLSGLSGANVLTF
-	TRBV30	TRBJ1-1	few	TGTGCCTGGAGTGTACATACGACCGGGACGGAGAACACTGAAGCTTTCTTT	CAWSVHTTGTENTEAFF
-	TRBV5-1	TRBJ2-3	-	TGCGCCAGCAGCCCTGACGGGGGTACGCAGTATTTT	CASSPDGGTQYF
-	TRBV7-6	TRBJ2-3	few	TGTGCCAGCAGCCTACGACCCAGGCTAGAAGGCACAGATACGCAGTATTTT	CASSLRPRLEGTDTQYF
TRBD1	TRBV29-1	TRBJ1-2	-	TGCAGCGTTCAAGGGACAGTCTATGGCTACACCTTC	CSVQGTVYGYTF
-	TRBV4-1	TRBJ2-3	once	TGCGCCAGCAGCCAAGATGCGAAAAGCACAGATACGCAGTATTTT	CASSQDAKSTDTQYF
TRBD1	TRBV7-2	TRBJ1-1	few	TGTGCCAGCAGCCCGATAACAGGGGGCCCCTGGCCTAACACTGAAGCTTTCTTT	CASSPITGGPWPNTEAFF
-	TRBV5-4	TRBJ2-5	-	TGTGCCAGCTCCCCCCCCGCGCGGCGGGGCCAAGAGACCCAGTACTTC	CASSPPARRGQETQYF
-	TRBV2	TRBJ2-5	few	TGTGCCAGCAGTGAAGCGCTTCTATCCAACTTC	CASSEALLSNF
-	TRBV7-2	TRBJ2-2	many	TGTGCCAGCAGCCCCGGTGGGGGATTAAACACCGGGGAGCTGTTTTTT	CASSPGGGLNTGELFF
-	TRBV25-1	TRBJ1-2	few	TGTGCCAGCAGAAGCGGGGGCTCCATATTCTATGGCTACACCTTC	CASRSGGSIFYGYTF
-	TRBV18	TRBJ1-2	-	TGTGCCAGCTCAACCCAGGGACGGGCGAACTATGGCTACACCTTC	CASSTQGRANYGYTF
-	TRBV5-1	TRBJ2-3	-	TGCGCCAGCAGCTTGTTGGGCGGGTCTTCTAGCACAGATACGCAGTATTTT	CASSLLGGSSSTDTQYF
TRBD1	TRBV18	TRBJ1-2	-	TGTGCCAGCTCACCCACGGGACAGGAGATCTATGGCTACACCTTC	CASSPTGQEIYGYTF
-	TRBV7-2	TRBJ1-6	-	TGTGCCAGCAGCTTAGCAGGTGATGGGTCACCCCTCCACTTT	CASSLAGDGSPLHF
-	TRBV7-8	TRBJ2-2	-	TGTGCCAGCAGCCGAAGCAGGGGCGCAACCGGGGAGCTGTTTTTT	CASSRSRGATGELFF
-	TRBV5-5	TRBJ2-7	-	TGCGCCAGCAGCCAAACTATGTCAACCGAGCAGTACTTC	CASSQTMSTEQYF
TRBD2	TRBV9	TRBJ2-2	few	TGTGCCAGCAGCGTAGGGTTAGCGGGAGGCCCCACCGGGGAGCTGTTTTTT	CASSVGLAGGPTGELFF
-	TRBV5-6	TRBJ1-2	few	TGTGCCAGCAGCTTTTTCGGGAATTCCGCAGGTAGCGACTATGGCTACACCTTC	CASSFFGNSAGSDYGYTF
-	TRBV7-8	TRBJ2-7	many	TGTGCCAGCAGCTTAGCGGGTGGAACCACTTCCTACGAGCAGTACTTC	CASSLAGGTTSYEQYF
-	TRBV18	TRBJ2-3	-	TGTGCCAGCTCACTCGACTACTCCACAGATACGCAGTATTTT	CASSLDYSTDTQYF
-	TRBV5-4	TRBJ2-1	few	TGTGCCAGCAGCGGAAACGGACGGAGGTGGGATAATGAGCAGTTCTTC	CASSGNGRRWDNEQFF
-	TRBV7-2	TRBJ2-5	-	TGTGCCAGCAGCTCGATAGCGTTTGGGGAGACCCAGTACTTC	CASSSIAFGETQYF
-	TRBV27	TRBJ1-2	few	TGTGCCAGCAGGCGACAGTCTGATGGCTATGGCTACACCTTC	CASRRQSDGYGYTF
-	TRBV15	TRBJ1-1	few	TGTGCCACCAGCTCATTTAGGGGGAACACTGAAGCTTTCTTT	CATSSFRGNTEAFF
-	TRBV18	TRBJ1-1	-	TGTGCCAGCTCACCACGGGTGGAGCTGAACACTGAAGCTTTCTTT	CASSPRVELNTEAFF
-	TRBV6-5	TRBJ2-2	-	TGTGCCAGCAGTTCAGTAAACACCGGGGAGCTGTTTTTT	CASSSVNTGELFF
-	TRBV5-1	TRBJ2-7	many	TGCGCCAGCAGCTTGACGACAGGATACGAGCAGTACTTC	CASSLTTGYEQYF
TRBD1	TRBV27	TRBJ2-1	-	TGTGCCAGCAGTTTATCCGGGACAGGGGGCAATGAGCAGTTCTTC	CASSLSGTGGNEQFF
-	TRBV11-2	TRBJ2-3	few	TGTGCCCTCAAGAGTGGAGATACGCAGTATTTT	CALKSGDTQYF
-	TRBV6-6	TRBJ2-7	-	TGTGCCAGCAGTTCTGAACTTCTTAGCTACGAGCAGTACTTC	CASSSELLSYEQYF
-	TRBV29-1	TRBJ1-1	-	TGCAGCGTAAAACACGTGGACACTGAAGCTTTCTTT	CSVKHVDTEAFF
-	TRBV28	TRBJ1-1	many	TGTGCCAGCAGCCCCGGGGCGGGGGCAACTGAAGCTTTCTTT	CASSPGAGATEAFF
-	TRBV5-1	TRBJ1-5	few	TGCGCCAGCAGCGAGGGGGTAGGTCGGGGCACGGATCAGCCCCAGCATTTT	CASSEGVGRGTDQPQHF
TRBD1	TRBV7-9	TRBJ1-2	-	TGTGCCAGCACCCCGGGACAGGGGTTAATTTTGGACTATGGCTACACCTTC	CASTPGQGLILDYGYTF
-	TRBV14	TRBJ2-5	many	TGTGCCAGCAGCCAAGAATCCCGATTTGGGACCCAGTACTTC	CASSQESRFGTQYF
-	TRBV7-2	TRBJ2-3	few	TGTGCCAGCAGCCTTTCCACAGATACGCAGTATTTT	CASSLSTDTQYF
TRBD1	TRBV27	TRBJ2-7	few	TGTGCCAGCAGGACAGGGGAGCTCGAGCAGTACTTC	CASRTGELEQYF
TRBD2	TRBV29-1	TRBJ2-2	many	TGCAGCGCTATACTAGCGGGAGCCGGGGAGCTGTTTTTT	CSAILAGAGELFF
-	TRBV6-6	TRBJ2-1	once	TGTGCCAGCAGCAGACCGGCGGTGCGGATGAATGAGCAGTTCTTC	CASSRPAVRMNEQFF
-	TRBV19	TRBJ1-5	few	TGTGCCAGTACTCCAGACGGGACAACTAATCAGCCCCAGCATTTT	CASTPDGTTNQPQHF
TRBD2	TRBV19	TRBJ2-3	-	TGTGCCAGTAGCTCGGGGGGACCTAGCACAGATACGCAGTATTTT	CASSSGGPSTDTQYF
-	TRBV19	TRBJ1-2	-	TGTGCCAGCCAACGGACAGTGGGGTCCTATGGCTACACCTTC	CASQRTVGSYGYTF
TRBD2	TRBV9	TRBJ2-6	few	TGTGCCAGCAGCGTAGATCCTCCCTGGGGGGGCTCTGGGGCCAACGTCCTGACTTTC	CASSVDPPWGGSGANVLTF
-	TRBV7-9	TRBJ1-1	few	TGTGCCAGCAGTATCGGACAGAAGAACACTGAAGCTTTCTTT	CASSIGQKNTEAFF
-	TRBV7-2	TRBJ2-5	few	TGTGCCAGCAGCTTATCGGTGGAGGGGACCCAGTACTTC	CASSLSVEGTQYF
TRBD1	TRBV2	TRBJ1-4	few	TGTGCCAGCAGGGACAGGTCACGCGAAAAACTGTTTTTT	CASRDRSREKLFF